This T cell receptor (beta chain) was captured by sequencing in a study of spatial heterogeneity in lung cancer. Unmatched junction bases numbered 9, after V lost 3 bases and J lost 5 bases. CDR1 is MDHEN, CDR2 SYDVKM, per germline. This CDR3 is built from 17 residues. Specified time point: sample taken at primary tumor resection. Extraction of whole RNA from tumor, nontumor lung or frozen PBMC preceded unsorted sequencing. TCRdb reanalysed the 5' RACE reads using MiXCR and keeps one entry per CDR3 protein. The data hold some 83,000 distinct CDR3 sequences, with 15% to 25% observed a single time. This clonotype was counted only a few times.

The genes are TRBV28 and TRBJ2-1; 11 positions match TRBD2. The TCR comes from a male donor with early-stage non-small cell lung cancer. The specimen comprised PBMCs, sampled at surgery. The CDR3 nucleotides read TGTGCCAGCAGTTTTTACCCCGGGACTAGCGGCAACAATGAGCAGTTCTTC. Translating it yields CASSFYPGTSGNNEQFF.